The rows below give T cell receptor beta chains drawn from one sample of a study of shared clonotypes between healthy human individuals. Profiling relied on immunoSEQ multiplex PCR, and the TCRdb table lists in-frame clones only, not all of them. The data hold about 980,000 clones, with less than 85% observed a single time. The sequencing input was memory CD4+ T cells sorted from blood. Receptor source: a man aged 18 to 29 in good health. Each CDR3 is given with its conserved first and last residue. A D gene is named only where the DNA matches it firmly. The size of a clone is reported for some rows only, either as once, few or many, or as a class for expanded clones.

cdr3_length | j_call | clone_size | v_call | d_call | cdr3_aa | cdr3_nt
16 | TRBJ2-3 | . | TRBV5-1 | TRBD1 | CASSSAGTGGGNTQYF | TGCGCCAGCAGCTCTGCCGGGACAGGGGGCGGAAATACGCAGTATTTT
16 | TRBJ2-3 | . | TRBV2 | TRBD2 | CASSEEAGGGWDTQYF | TGTGCCAGCAGTGAAGAGGCGGGGGGAGGTTGGGATACGCAGTATTTT
14 | TRBJ2-7 | . | TRBV28 | . | CASSRDPGTYEQYF | TGTGCCAGCAGTAGGGATCCGGGTACCTACGAGCAGTACTTC
16 | TRBJ2-7 | . | TRBV28 | TRBD2 | CASRSPSGGSSYEQYF | TGTGCCAGCCGTTCCCCTAGCGGGGGGAGCTCCTACGAGCAGTACTTC
15 | TRBJ1-3 | . | TRBV6-1 | . | CASRMGGVGGNTIYF | TGTGCCAGCAGGATGGGGGGCGTGGGGGGAAACACCATATATTTT
15 | TRBJ2-3 | . | TRBV5-1 | . | CASSLSGRGPDTQYF | TGCGCCAGCAGCTTGTCTGGCAGGGGTCCAGATACGCAGTATTTT
15 | TRBJ1-6 | many | TRBV28 | . | CASSFGIKSHSPLHF | TGTGCCAGCAGTTTTGGAATCAAGTCTCATTCACCCCTCCACTTT
14 | TRBJ1-5 | . | TRBV5-4 | . | CASSQGKDNQPQHF | TGTGCCAGCAGCCAGGGGAAGGACAATCAGCCCCAGCATTTT
14 | TRBJ2-5 | . | TRBV6-5 | TRBD1 | CASTNRDRSREQYF | TGTGCCAGCACCAACCGGGACAGGTCTCGAGAGCAGTACTTC
19 | TRBJ2-3 | . | TRBV4-3 | TRBD2 | CASSQSLVSPFGGGFTQYF | TGCGCCAGCAGCCAGTCCCTGGTATCCCCTTTTGGCGGGGGTTTTACGCAGTATTTT
14 | TRBJ2-5 | . | TRBV7-9 | . | CASSPIGRGETQYF | TGTGCCAGCAGCCCGATTGGGCGTGGGGAGACCCAGTACTTC
15 | TRBJ2-7 | . | TRBV27 | . | CASSEVGGFGGEQYF | TGTGCCAGCAGCGAGGTAGGCGGATTTGGGGGCGAGCAGTACTTC
15 | TRBJ2-5 | . | TRBV13 | TRBD2 | CASSLGRGTQETQYF | TGTGCCAGCAGCTTAGGGCGGGGGACCCAAGAGACCCAGTACTTC
13 | TRBJ2-3 | . | TRBV5-4 | . | CASSPPGADTQYF | TGTGCCAGCAGCCCCCCCGGGGCAGATACGCAGTATTTT
13 | TRBJ2-7 | once | TRBV19 | . | CASSSRAPYEQYF | TGTGCCAGTAGTTCGCGGGCCCCCTACGAGCAGTACTTC
16 | TRBJ1-4 | few | TRBV28 | . | CASSSTERKAGEKLFF | TGTGCCAGCAGTTCGACCGAGCGGAAAGCGGGTGAAAAACTGTTTTTT
16 | TRBJ2-6 | . | TRBV7-6 | . | CASSLDGTSGANVLTF | TGTGCCAGCAGCCTCGACGGCACGTCTGGGGCCAACGTCCTGACTTTC
15 | TRBJ2-7 | once | TRBV7-3 | . | CASSLVHGRGHEQYF | TGTGCCAGCAGCTTAGTGCACGGCAGGGGCCACGAGCAGTACTTC
14 | TRBJ2-5 | . | TRBV10-1 | TRBD2 | CASSDQAGGETQYF | TGCGCCAGCAGTGATCAAGCGGGAGGAGAGACCCAGTACTTC
15 | TRBJ2-7 | . | TRBV19 | . | CASSDWGSGEYEQYF | TGTGCCAGTAGTGATTGGGGTAGCGGTGAATACGAGCAGTACTTC
13 | TRBJ2-1 | . | TRBV4-3 | . | CASSLERGNEQFF | TGCGCCAGCAGCCTCGAGAGGGGCAATGAGCAGTTCTTC
15 | TRBJ1-2 | . | TRBV27 | . | CASSLRKAANYGYTF | TGTGCCAGCAGTTTAAGAAAGGCAGCTAACTATGGCTACACCTTC
14 | TRBJ2-1 | . | TRBV6-6 | . | CASSYLSAYNEQFF | TGTGCCAGCAGTTACCTGAGCGCCTACAATGAGCAGTTCTTC
13 | TRBJ2-7 | once | TRBV7-2 | TRBD2 | CASSPSGQLRGYF | TGTGCCAGCAGCCCTAGCGGGCAGCTACGAGGGTACTTC
14 | TRBJ1-5 | . | TRBV5-1 | . | CASSLSAPDQPQHF | TGCGCCAGCAGCTTGAGCGCCCCGGATCAGCCCCAGCATTTT
15 | TRBJ1-5 | . | TRBV19 | . | CASSIGGVNNQPQHF | TGTGCCAGTAGTATAGGAGGGGTGAACAATCAGCCCCAGCATTTT
16 | TRBJ2-7 | . | TRBV2 | TRBD2 | CASSGASGVSSYEQYF | TGTGCCAGCAGTGGGGCTAGCGGGGTTAGCTCCTACGAGCAGTACTTC